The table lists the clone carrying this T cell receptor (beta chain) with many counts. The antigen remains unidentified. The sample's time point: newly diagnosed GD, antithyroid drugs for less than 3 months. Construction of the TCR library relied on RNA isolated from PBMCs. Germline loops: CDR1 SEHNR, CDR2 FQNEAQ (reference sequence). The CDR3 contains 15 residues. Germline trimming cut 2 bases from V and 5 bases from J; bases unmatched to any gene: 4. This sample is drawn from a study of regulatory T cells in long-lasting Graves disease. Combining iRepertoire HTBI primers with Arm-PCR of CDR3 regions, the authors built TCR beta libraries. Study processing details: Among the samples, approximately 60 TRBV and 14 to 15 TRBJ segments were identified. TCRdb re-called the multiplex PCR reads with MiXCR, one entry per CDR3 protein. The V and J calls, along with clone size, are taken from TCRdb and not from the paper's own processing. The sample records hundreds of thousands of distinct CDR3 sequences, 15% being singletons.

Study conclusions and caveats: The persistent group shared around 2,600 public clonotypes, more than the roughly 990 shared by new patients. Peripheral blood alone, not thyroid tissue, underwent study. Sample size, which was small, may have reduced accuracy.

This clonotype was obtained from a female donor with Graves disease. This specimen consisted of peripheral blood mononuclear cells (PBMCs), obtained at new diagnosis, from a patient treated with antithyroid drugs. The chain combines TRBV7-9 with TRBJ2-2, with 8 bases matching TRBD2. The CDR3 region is CASSLSPSGTGELFF. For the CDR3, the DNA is TGTGCCAGCAGCTTATCTCCTAGCGGGACCGGGGAGCTGTTTTTT.